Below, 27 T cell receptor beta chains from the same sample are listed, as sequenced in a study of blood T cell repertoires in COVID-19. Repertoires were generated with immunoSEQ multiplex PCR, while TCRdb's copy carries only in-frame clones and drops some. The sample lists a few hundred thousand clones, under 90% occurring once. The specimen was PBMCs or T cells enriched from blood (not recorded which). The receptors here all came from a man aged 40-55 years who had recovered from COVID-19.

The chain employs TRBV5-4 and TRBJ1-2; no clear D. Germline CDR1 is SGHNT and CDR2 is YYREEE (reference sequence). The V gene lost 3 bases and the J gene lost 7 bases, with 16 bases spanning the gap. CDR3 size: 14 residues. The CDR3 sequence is CASSSPGMERGYTF. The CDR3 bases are TGTGCCAGCAGCTCTCCGGGGATGGAGCGTGGCTACACCTTC.

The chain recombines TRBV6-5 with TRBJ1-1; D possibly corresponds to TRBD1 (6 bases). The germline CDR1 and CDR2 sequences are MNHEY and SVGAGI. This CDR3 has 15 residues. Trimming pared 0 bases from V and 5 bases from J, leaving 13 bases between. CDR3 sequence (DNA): TGTGCCAGCAGTTACTCGACTCAGGGGCGGACTGAAGCTTTCTTT. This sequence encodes CASSYSTQGRTEAFF.

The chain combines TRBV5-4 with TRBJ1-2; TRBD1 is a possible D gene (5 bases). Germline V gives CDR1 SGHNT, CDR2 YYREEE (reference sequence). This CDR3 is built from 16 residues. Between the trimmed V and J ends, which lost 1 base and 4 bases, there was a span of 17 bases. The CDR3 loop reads CASSLNSRAPSYGYTF. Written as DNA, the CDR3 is TGTGCCAGCAGCTTGAATTCCAGGGCGCCAAGCTATGGCTACACCTTC.

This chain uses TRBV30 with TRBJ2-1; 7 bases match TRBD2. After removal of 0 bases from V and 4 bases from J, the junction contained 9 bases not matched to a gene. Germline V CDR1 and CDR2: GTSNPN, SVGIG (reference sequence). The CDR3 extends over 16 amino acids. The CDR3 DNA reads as TGTGCCTGGAGTGTACGCGGGGGACCCCCATACAATGAGCAGTTCTTC. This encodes CAWSVRGGPPYNEQFF.

In nucleotides, the CDR3 is TGTGCCAGTAGTATAACGGTCGGCACTGAAGCTTTCTTT. Translated: CASSITVGTEAFF. The chain employs TRBV19 and TRBJ1-1; D not certain. Trimming left V 2 bases short and J 4 bases short, with 8 bases between. The CDR3 has 13 amino acids. Looked up from germline, CDR1 is LNHDA and CDR2 is SQIVND (reference sequence). The full variable domain, in which reference TRBV19 and TRBJ1-1 provide the parts outside the CDR3, is DGGITQSPKYLFRKEGQNVTLSCEQNLNHDAMYWYRQDPGQGLRLIYYSQIVNDFQKGDIAEGYSVSREKKESFPLTVTSAQKNPTAFYLCASSITVGTEAFFGQGTRLTVV.

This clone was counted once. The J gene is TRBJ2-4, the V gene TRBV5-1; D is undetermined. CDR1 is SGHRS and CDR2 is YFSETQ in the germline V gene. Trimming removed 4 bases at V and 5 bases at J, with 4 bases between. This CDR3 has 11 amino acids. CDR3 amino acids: CASSEENIQYF. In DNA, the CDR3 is TGCGCCAGCAGCGAGGAAAACATTCAGTACTTC.

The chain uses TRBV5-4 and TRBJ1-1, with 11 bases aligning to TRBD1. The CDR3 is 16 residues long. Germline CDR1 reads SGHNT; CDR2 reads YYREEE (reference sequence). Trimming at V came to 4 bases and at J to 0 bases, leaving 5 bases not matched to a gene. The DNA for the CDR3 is TGTGCCAGCAGCCTTGGACAGGGGGCAATGAACACTGAAGCTTTCTTT. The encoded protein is CASSLGQGAMNTEAFF.

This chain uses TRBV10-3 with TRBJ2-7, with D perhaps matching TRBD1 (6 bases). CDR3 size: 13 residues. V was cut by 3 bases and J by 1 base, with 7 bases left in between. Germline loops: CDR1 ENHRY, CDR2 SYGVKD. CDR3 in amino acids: CAISEGGSYEQYF. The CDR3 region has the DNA TGTGCCATCAGTGAAGGGGGATCCTACGAGCAGTACTTC.

The DNA of the CDR3 is TGCGCCAGCAGCCAAGAAGACAAGGCTCTCGACAATGAGCAGTTCTTC. It yields the protein CASSQEDKALDNEQFF. This chain uses TRBV4-1 with TRBJ2-1; D gene uncertain. Germline V gene data show CDR1 as MGHRA and CDR2 as YSYEKL. This CDR3 comprises 16 residues. V was shortened by 0 bases and J by 5 bases, with 14 bases between the two germline ends.

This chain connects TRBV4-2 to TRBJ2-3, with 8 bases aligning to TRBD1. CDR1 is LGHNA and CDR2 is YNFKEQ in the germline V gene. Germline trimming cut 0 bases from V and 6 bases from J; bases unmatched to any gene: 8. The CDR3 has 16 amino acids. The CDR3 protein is CASSQDRTGGSDTQYF. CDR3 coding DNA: TGTGCCAGCAGCCAAGATCGAACAGGGGGTTCTGATACGCAGTATTTT.

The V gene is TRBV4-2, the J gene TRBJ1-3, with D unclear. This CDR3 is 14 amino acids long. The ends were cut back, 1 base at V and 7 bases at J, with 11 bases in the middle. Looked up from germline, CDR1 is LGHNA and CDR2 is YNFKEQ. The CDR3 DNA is TGTGCCAGCAGCCAAGTTGTAGGAGGTAACACCATATATTTT. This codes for CASSQVVGGNTIYF.

The CDR3 protein is CASNPRSFTEAFF. DNA of the CDR3: TGTGCCAGCAACCCCCGGAGTTTTACTGAAGCTTTCTTT. V and J are TRBV7-2 and TRBJ1-1; D unclear. This CDR3 is built from 13 residues. The germline V gene has CDR1 SGHTA and CDR2 FQGNSA. V was cut by 7 bases and J by 5 bases, with 14 bases left in between.

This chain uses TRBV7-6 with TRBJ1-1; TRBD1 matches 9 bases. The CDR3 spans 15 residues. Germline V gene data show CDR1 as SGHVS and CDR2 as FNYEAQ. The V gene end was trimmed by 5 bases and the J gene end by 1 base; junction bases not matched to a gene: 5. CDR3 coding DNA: TGTGCCAGCAGCCTCCGGGACAGGGAGAACACTGAAGCTTTCTTT. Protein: CASSLRDRENTEAFF.

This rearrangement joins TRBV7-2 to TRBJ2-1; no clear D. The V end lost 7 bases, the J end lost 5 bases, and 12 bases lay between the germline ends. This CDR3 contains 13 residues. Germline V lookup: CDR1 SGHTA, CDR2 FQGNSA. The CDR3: CASTYQLDNEQFF. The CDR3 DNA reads TGTGCCAGCACGTACCAGTTGGACAATGAGCAGTTCTTC. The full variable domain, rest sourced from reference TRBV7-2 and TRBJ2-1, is GAGVSQSPSNKVTEKGKDVELRCDPISGHTALYWYRQSLGQGLEFLIYFQGNSAPDKSGLPSDRFSAERTGGSVSTLTIQRTQQEDSAVYLCASTYQLDNEQFFGPGTRLTVL.

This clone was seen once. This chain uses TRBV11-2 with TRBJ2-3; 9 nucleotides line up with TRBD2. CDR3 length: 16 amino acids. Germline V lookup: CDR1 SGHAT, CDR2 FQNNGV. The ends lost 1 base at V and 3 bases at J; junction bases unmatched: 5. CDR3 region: CASSLGRGGPTDTQYF. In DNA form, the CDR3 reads TGTGCCAGCAGCTTAGGGCGGGGGGGCCCGACAGATACGCAGTATTTT.

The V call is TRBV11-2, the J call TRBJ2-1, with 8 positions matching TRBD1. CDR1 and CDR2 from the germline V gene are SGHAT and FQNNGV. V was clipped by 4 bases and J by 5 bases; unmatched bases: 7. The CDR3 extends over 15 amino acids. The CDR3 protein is CASSWVQGVNNEQFF. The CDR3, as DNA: TGTGCCAGCAGCTGGGTACAGGGGGTGAACAATGAGCAGTTCTTC.

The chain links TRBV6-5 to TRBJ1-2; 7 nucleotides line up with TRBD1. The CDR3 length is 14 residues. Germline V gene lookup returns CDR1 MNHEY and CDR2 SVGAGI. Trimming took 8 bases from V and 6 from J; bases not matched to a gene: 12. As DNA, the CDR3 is TGTGCCAGCGGTCCCCTGGGACAGACAGATGGCTACACCTTC. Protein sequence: CASGPLGQTDGYTF.

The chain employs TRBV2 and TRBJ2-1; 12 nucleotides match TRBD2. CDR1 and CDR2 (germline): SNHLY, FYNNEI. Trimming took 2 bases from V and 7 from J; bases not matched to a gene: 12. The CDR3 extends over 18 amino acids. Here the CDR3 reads CASSEYLAGGPLGNEQFF. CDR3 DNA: TGTGCCAGCAGTGAATACCTAGCGGGGGGGCCACTCGGAAATGAGCAGTTCTTC. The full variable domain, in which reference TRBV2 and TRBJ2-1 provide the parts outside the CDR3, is EPEVTQTPSHQVTQMGQEVILRCVPISNHLYFYWYRQILGQKVEFLVSFYNNEISEKSEIFDDQFSVERPDGSNFTLKIRSTKLEDSAMYFCASSEYLAGGPLGNEQFFGPGTRLTVL.

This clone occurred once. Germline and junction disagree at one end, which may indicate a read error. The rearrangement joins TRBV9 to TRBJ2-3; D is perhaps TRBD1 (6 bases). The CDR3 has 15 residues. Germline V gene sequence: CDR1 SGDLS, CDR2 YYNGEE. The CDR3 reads CAGSVGGGLSDTQYF. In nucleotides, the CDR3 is TGTGCCGGCAGCGTAGGTGGGGGCCTCTCAGATACGCAGTATTTT.

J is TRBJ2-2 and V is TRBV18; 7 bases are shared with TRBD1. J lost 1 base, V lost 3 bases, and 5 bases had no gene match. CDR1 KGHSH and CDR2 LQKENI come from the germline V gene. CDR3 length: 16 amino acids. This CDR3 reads CASSPEGQMNTGELFF. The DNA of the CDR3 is TGTGCCAGCTCACCCGAGGGACAGATGAACACCGGGGAGCTGTTTTTT.

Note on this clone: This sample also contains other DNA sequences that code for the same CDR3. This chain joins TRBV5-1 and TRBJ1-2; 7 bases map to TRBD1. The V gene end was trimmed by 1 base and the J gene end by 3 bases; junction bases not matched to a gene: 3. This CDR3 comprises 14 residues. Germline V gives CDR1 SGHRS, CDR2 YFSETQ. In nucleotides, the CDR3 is TGCGCCAGCAGCTTGACAGGGGACGACTATGGCTACACCTTC. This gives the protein CASSLTGDDYGYTF.

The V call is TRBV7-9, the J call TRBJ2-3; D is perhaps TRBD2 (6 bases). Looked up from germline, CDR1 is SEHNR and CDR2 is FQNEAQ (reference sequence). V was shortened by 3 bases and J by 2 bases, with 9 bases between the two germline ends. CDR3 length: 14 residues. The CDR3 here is CASSFGGNTDTQYF. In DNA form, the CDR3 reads TGTGCCAGCAGCTTTGGCGGGAACACAGATACGCAGTATTTT.

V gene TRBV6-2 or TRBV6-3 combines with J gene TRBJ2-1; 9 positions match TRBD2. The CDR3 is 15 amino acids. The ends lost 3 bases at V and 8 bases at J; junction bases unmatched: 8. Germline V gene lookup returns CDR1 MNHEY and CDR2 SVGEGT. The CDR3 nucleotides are TGTGCCAGCAGTTATGAGGGACTAGCATCCGATGAGCAGTTCTTC. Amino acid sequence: CASSYEGLASDEQFF.

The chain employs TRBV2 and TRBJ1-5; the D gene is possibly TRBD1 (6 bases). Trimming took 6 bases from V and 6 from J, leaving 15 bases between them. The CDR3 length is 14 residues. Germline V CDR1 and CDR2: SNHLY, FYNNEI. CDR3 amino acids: CASRDTGMAQPQHF. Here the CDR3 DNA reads TGTGCCAGCAGAGATACAGGGATGGCTCAGCCCCAGCATTTT.

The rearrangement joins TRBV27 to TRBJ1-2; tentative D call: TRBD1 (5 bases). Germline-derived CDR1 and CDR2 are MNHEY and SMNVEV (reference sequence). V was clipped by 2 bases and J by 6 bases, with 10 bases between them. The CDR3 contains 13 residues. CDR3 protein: CASSLQGIDGYTF. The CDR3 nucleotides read TGTGCCAGCAGTTTACAGGGTATCGATGGCTACACCTTC.

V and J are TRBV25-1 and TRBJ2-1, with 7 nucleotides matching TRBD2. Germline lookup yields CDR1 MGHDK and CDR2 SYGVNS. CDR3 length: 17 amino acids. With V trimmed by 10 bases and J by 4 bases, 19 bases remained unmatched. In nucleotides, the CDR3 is TGTGCCAAAACGAGAGGGATTCTAGCGGACTTTTACAATGAGCAGTTCTTC. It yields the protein CAKTRGILADFYNEQFF.

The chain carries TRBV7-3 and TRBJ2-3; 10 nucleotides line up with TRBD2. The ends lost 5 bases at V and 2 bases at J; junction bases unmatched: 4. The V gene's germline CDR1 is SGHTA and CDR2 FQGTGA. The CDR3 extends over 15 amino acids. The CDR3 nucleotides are TGTGCCAGCAGCCCAAGCGGGGGGGTCACAGATACGCAGTATTTT. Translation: CASSPSGGVTDTQYF.